This record looks at one TCR beta chain sequence and its context. Its specificity is not known. MiXCR was run by TCRdb on the 5' RACE reads, yielding one entry per CDR3 protein. The table lists 800,000 to 900,000 distinct CDR3 sequences, roughly 10% of them singletons. The sample comes from a study of CD8 T cells in ankylosing spondylitis. General study results and limits: Disease-linked clones displayed a CD8+ phenotype and appeared relatively rarely in peripheral blood. Characteristic of ankylosing spondylitis blood, it appeared, was a TCR beta motif comprising eight highly homologous variants. The study looked at matched synovial fluid samples from ankylosing spondylitis patients. Disease-linked clones were reported to be significantly enriched there.

Germline-derived CDR1 and CDR2 are ENHRY and SYGVKD. V lost 4 bases to trimming and J lost 0 bases; unmatched junction nucleotides: 3. The CDR3 totals 16 residues. The chain combines TRBV10-3 with TRBJ2-2; 9 bases map to TRBD1. The receptor was isolated from a male donor with ankylosing spondylitis. Material for sequencing was blood, either unsorted or a sorted T cell fraction (not recorded which). CDR3 coding DNA: TGTGCCATCAGTGGAGGGGACAGGGCGAACACCGGGGAGCTGTTTTTT. Protein sequence: CAISGGDRANTGELFF.